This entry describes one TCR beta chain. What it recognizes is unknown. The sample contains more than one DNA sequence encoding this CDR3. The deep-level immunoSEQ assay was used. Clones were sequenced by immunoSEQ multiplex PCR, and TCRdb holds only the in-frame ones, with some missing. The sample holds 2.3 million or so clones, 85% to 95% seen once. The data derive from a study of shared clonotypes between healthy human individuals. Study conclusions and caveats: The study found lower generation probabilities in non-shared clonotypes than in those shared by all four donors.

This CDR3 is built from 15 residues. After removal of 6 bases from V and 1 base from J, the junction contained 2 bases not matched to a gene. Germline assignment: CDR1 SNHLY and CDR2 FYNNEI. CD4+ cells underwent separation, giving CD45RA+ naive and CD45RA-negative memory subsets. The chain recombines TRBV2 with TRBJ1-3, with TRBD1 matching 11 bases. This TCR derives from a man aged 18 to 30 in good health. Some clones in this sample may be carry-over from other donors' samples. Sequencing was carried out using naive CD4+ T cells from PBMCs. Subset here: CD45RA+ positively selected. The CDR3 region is CASRDRGLSGNTIYF. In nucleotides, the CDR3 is TGTGCCAGCAGGGACAGGGGGCTTTCTGGAAACACCATATATTTT. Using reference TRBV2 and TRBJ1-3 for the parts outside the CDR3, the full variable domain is EPEVTQTPSHQVTQMGQEVILRCVPISNHLYFYWYRQILGQKVEFLVSFYNNEISEKSEIFDDQFSVERPDGSNFTLKIRSTKLEDSAMYFCASRDRGLSGNTIYFGEGSWLTVV.